One sample yielded the 27 T cell receptor beta chains listed below, sequenced in a study of shared clonotypes between healthy human individuals. Naivety among CD8 cells was defined by CD45RO negativity and positive CCR7 selection, thereby excluding terminally differentiated effector memory CD45RA+ cells. The method was immunoSEQ multiplex PCR; TCRdb's version includes in-frame clones alone and lacks a portion of them. The profile shows 2 million to 2.5 million clones, more than 85% of them singletons. Sample: naive CD8+ T cells from PBMCs. These receptors all stem from a man in his late teens or twenties in good health. Some clones in this sample may be carry-over from other donors' samples.

This clone came up once. The chain carries TRBV2 and TRBJ2-5; TRBD2 agrees at 14 bases. The CDR3 spans 16 residues. Germline V lookup: CDR1 SNHLY, CDR2 FYNNEI. The trim removed 5 bases at V and 4 bases at J, leaving 6 bases unmatched. Written as DNA, the CDR3 is TGTGCCAGCAGTCCCGGGACTAGCGGGAGAGGAGAGACCCAGTACTTC. Translating gives CASSPGTSGRGETQYF.

The V and J genes are TRBV7-9 and TRBJ2-1, with 7 bases identical to TRBD1. The CDR3 is made up of 12 amino acids. Germline lookup yields CDR1 SEHNR and CDR2 FQNEAQ (reference sequence). V lost 2 bases and J lost 12; bases outside the gene matches: 4. The CDR3 sequence: CASSLSRDRQFF. The CDR3 DNA is TGTGCCAGCAGCTTAAGTAGGGACAGGCAGTTCTTC.

This sequence joins TRBV6-5 and TRBJ2-7, with 7 bases lining up with TRBD1. V trimming: 0 bases; J trimming: 2 bases; junction bases outside the gene matches: 7. CDR3 size: 16 residues. The germline V gene has CDR1 MNHEY and CDR2 SVGAGI. CDR3 bases: TGTGCCAGCAGTTACTCGTGGGGGACAGACACCTACGAGCAGTACTTC. Its translation is CASSYSWGTDTYEQYF.

V and J are TRBV15 and TRBJ1-5; weak D call: TRBD1 (5 bases). The CDR3 length is 13 residues. V was pared by 1 base and J by 7 bases, with 8 bases between. Germline V gene data show CDR1 as LNHNV and CDR2 as YYDKDF (reference sequence). CDR3 coding DNA: TGTGCCACCAGCAGAGCAAGGGGACAGCCCCAGCATTTT. Amino acid sequence: CATSRARGQPQHF.

The chain has TRBV2 and TRBJ2-7; no reliable D call. V was trimmed by 3 bases and J by 6 bases, leaving 21 bases between them. The length of the CDR3 is 16 residues. The V gene's germline CDR1 is SNHLY and CDR2 FYNNEI. The DNA of the CDR3 is TGTGCCAGCAGTGAGGAAAGCCCGGACCAGACGCGCGAGCAGTACTTC. Translated: CASSEESPDQTREQYF.

The chain employs TRBV19 and TRBJ2-1; 8 bases fit TRBD2. J gave up 3 bases and V 0 bases, and 7 bases lay outside the gene matches. Germline V gene lookup returns CDR1 LNHDA and CDR2 SQIVND (reference sequence). The CDR3 covers 17 residues. The CDR3: CASSIDDLAGVYNEQFF. The CDR3 nucleotides read TGTGCCAGTAGTATAGATGACCTAGCGGGTGTCTACAATGAGCAGTTCTTC.

The CDR3 reads CASSQDWTGLNEQFF. In DNA, the CDR3 is TGTGCCAGCAGCCAAGACTGGACAGGGCTCAATGAGCAGTTCTTC. The rearrangement links TRBV14 to TRBJ2-1; TRBD1 aligns across 8 bases. Germline loops: CDR1 SGHDN, CDR2 FVKESK. CDR3 length equals 15 residues. The V segment lost 0 bases and the J segment 6 bases; nucleotides outside the gene matches: 4.

The chain is built from TRBV28 and TRBJ2-3, with 10 bases that match TRBD1. Germline loops: CDR1 MDHEN, CDR2 SYDVKM. V lost 8 bases to trimming and J lost 4 bases; unmatched junction nucleotides: 9. The CDR3 consists of 15 residues. Here the CDR3 reads CASYPPGQGPDTQYF. In nucleotides, the CDR3 is TGTGCCAGCTACCCACCGGGACAGGGGCCAGATACGCAGTATTTT.

As DNA, the CDR3 is TGTGCCACCAGCAGAGTTTCAGGGTACCTCTCTGGGGCCAACGTCCTGACTTTC. Encoded protein: CATSRVSGYLSGANVLTF. The chain recombines TRBV15 with TRBJ2-6; possibly TRBD1 for D (5 bases). CDR1 is LNHNV and CDR2 is YYDKDF in the germline V gene (reference sequence). CDR3 length equals 18 residues. Trimming took 1 base from V and 0 from J, leaving 13 bases between them. Full variable domain (missing parts from reference TRBV15 and TRBJ2-6): DAMVIQNPRYQVTQFGKPVTLSCSQTLNHNVMYWYQQKSSQAPKLLFHYYDKDFNNEADTPDNFQSRRPNTSFCFLDIRSPGLGDTAMYLCATSRVSGYLSGANVLTFGAGSRLTVL.

The chain employs TRBV7-9 and TRBJ1-1, with TRBD1 as a possible D gene (6 bases). Trimming stripped 6 bases from V and 4 bases from J, with 12 bases between. Germline CDR1 is SEHNR and CDR2 is FQNEAQ (reference sequence). The CDR3 is 13 amino acids. CDR3 in DNA: TGTGCCAGCAGACCTACAGGGTTCACTGAAGCTTTCTTT. Residues: CASRPTGFTEAFF.

CDR3 amino acids: CASSLLAFSGQETQYF. In nucleotides, the CDR3 is TGTGCCAGCAGTTTATTAGCGTTCTCGGGCCAAGAGACCCAGTACTTC. The chain recombines TRBV27 with TRBJ2-5; weak D call: TRBD2 (5 bases). Trimming took off 1 base at V and 1 base at J, with 13 bases between the two ends. Germline V gene sequence: CDR1 MNHEY, CDR2 SMNVEV (reference sequence). This CDR3 comprises 16 residues.

The chain recombines TRBV2 with TRBJ2-1; D perhaps matches TRBD2 (6 bases). Trimming took off 6 bases at V and 0 bases at J, with 12 bases between the two ends. CDR1 and CDR2 from the germline V gene are SNHLY and FYNNEI. The CDR3 sequence is 15 residues long. CDR3 protein: CASRADYFSYNEQFF. The CDR3 DNA sequence: TGTGCCAGCAGAGCGGACTATTTCTCCTACAATGAGCAGTTCTTC.

The chain joins TRBV4-1 to TRBJ2-7; TRBD2 matches 7 bases. The CDR3 runs to 15 residues. After removal of 1 base from V and 5 bases from J, the junction contained 8 bases not matched to a gene. CDR1 MGHRA and CDR2 YSYEKL come from the germline V gene. In DNA, the CDR3 is TGCGCCAGCAGCCAAGTGGAGGCGGGAGTTGACGAGCAGTACTTC. Translated, it gives CASSQVEAGVDEQYF.

In its sample, this clone was seen a few times. The chain combines TRBV9 with TRBJ1-1; D unclear. V was clipped by 3 bases and J by 5 bases, with 17 bases between them. Germline CDR1 and CDR2: SGDLS and YYNGEE. The CDR3 runs 15 residues. In DNA, the CDR3 is TGTGCCAGCAGCGAAGCGGGATCCCTGGGTACTGAAGCTTTCTTT. Encoded protein: CASSEAGSLGTEAFF.

The chain combines TRBV27 with TRBJ1-3; D not certain. Per the germline V gene, CDR1 is MNHEY and CDR2 is SMNVEV (reference sequence). Deletions cut 6 bases from V and 0 bases from J, with 9 bases between. The CDR3 has 14 residues. The CDR3: CASRGFSSGNTIYF. The CDR3 coding sequence is TGTGCCAGCAGGGGATTTAGCTCTGGAAACACCATATATTTT.

The gene calls are TRBV9 and TRBJ1-2; a possible D gene is TRBD1 (5 bases). Trimming shortened V by 0 bases and J by 6 bases, and 24 bases separated the two germline ends. This CDR3 comprises 18 residues. In germline, CDR1 is SGDLS, CDR2 YYNGEE. The CDR3 coding sequence is TGTGCCAGCAGCGTAGCCAGCTTGGGACGTACGGCCCTTCATGGCTACACCTTC. This encodes CASSVASLGRTALHGYTF.

This clone has a handful of counts. This rearrangement joins TRBV10-3 to TRBJ1-1; D might be TRBD1 (5 bases). CDR1 is ENHRY and CDR2 is SYGVKD in the germline V gene. With 6 bases removed from V and 0 bases from J, the gap between germline ends came to 8 bases. The CDR3 has 13 residues. In DNA form, the CDR3 reads TGTGCCATCAGCAGGGTATTGAACACTGAAGCTTTCTTT. Translating it yields CAISRVLNTEAFF.

The chain couples TRBV27 to TRBJ2-7; D might be TRBD1 (6 bases). Germline V gives CDR1 MNHEY, CDR2 SMNVEV (reference sequence). V was clipped by 4 bases and J by 0 bases, with 13 bases between them. CDR3 length equals 15 residues. The CDR3 reads CASSSRSGHSYEQYF. In DNA, the CDR3 is TGTGCCAGCAGTTCCCGCTCGGGACACTCCTACGAGCAGTACTTC.

Turning to this clone: Other DNA sequences in this specimen translate into the identical CDR3. V usage is TRBV27 and J usage is TRBJ1-5; D remains unclear. Germline V gene data show CDR1 as MNHEY and CDR2 as SMNVEV (reference sequence). V was pared by 1 base and J by 2 bases, with 9 bases between. There are 15 residues in the CDR3. CDR3 in DNA: TGTGCCAGCAGTTTATACCCCTTGGGCAATCAGCCCCAGCATTTT. It encodes CASSLYPLGNQPQHF.

The J gene is TRBJ1-1, the V gene TRBV19, with D perhaps TRBD1 (6 bases). Germline V gene sequence: CDR1 LNHDA, CDR2 SQIVND (reference sequence). Trimming took 4 bases from V and 0 from J, leaving 15 bases between them. CDR3 length equals 16 residues. In DNA form, the CDR3 reads TGTGCCAGTAGTAGAGGGCCCGGGACATTGAACACTGAAGCTTTCTTT. The encoded protein is CASSRGPGTLNTEAFF.

The chain employs TRBV6-5 and TRBJ2-1, with TRBD1 matching over 7 bases. Germline V gene sequence: CDR1 MNHEY, CDR2 SVGAGI. The CDR3 spans 16 residues. Trimming at V came to 0 bases and at J to 4 bases, leaving 6 bases not matched to a gene. This chain's CDR3 is CASSYSSRGYYNEQFF. The CDR3 DNA is TGTGCCAGCAGTTACTCGAGCAGGGGGTATTACAATGAGCAGTTCTTC.

V and J are TRBV28 and TRBJ2-2, with no clear D. The germline V and J ends were trimmed by 3 bases and 7 bases, with 6 bases remaining between them. The germline gives CDR1 MDHEN, CDR2 SYDVKM. This CDR3 is built from 12 residues. CDR3 region: CASSFSYGELFF. Written as DNA, the CDR3 is TGTGCCAGCAGTTTCTCCTACGGGGAGCTGTTTTTT.

This chain uses TRBV5-8 with TRBJ2-7, with D tentatively TRBD1 (6 bases). The CDR3 is made up of 14 amino acids. Trimming pared 0 bases from V and 4 bases from J, leaving 11 bases between. Germline CDR1 and CDR2: SGHTS and YDEGEE. The CDR3 nucleotides are TGTGCCAGCAGCTTGGGGGCAGGGGCTTACGAGCAGTACTTC. Protein sequence: CASSLGAGAYEQYF.

The chain uses TRBV21-1 and TRBJ2-7. TRBV21-1 is termed a pseudogene. There are 17 residues in the CDR3. CDR3 protein: CASSKFLEGGPGYEQYF. CDR3 DNA sequence: TGTGCCAGCAGCAAATTCCTTGAAGGGGGGCCTGGGTACGAGCAGTACTTC.

This chain joins TRBV6-1 and TRBJ2-5; 14 bases are shared with TRBD2. CDR3 length equals 19 residues. The V gene's germline CDR1 is MNHNS and CDR2 SASEGT. The V gene end was trimmed by 2 bases and the J gene end by 4 bases; junction bases not matched to a gene: 12. CDR3 nucleotides: TGTGCCAGCAGTGAACCGGGACTAGCGGGAGAATGGTCCTCAGAGACCCAGTACTTC. It specifies CASSEPGLAGEWSSETQYF.

This clone was seen a single time. The genes are TRBV5-3 and TRBJ2-7, with unresolved D. TRBV5-3 is an ORF, with its function uncertain. CDR3 length: 12 amino acids. Trimming stripped 2 bases from V and 5 bases from J, with 8 bases between. The CDR3 nucleotides read TGTGCCAGAAGCTTAGGGCGCCACGAGCAGTACTTC. This translates into CARSLGRHEQYF.

CDR3 sequence: CASSLTAGANTGELFF. The CDR3 DNA sequence: TGCGCCAGCAGCTTGACGGCAGGGGCCAACACCGGGGAGCTGTTTTTT. V gene TRBV5-1 combines with J gene TRBJ2-2, with D possibly TRBD1 on 6 matching bases. The germline gives CDR1 SGHRS, CDR2 YFSETQ. This CDR3 contains 16 residues. The ends were cut back, 1 base at V and 2 bases at J, with 12 bases in the middle. The variable domain in full, completed from reference TRBV5-1 and TRBJ2-2, reads KAGVTQTPRYLIKTRGQQVTLSCSPISGHRSVSWYQQTPGQGLQFLFEYFSETQRNKGNFPGRFSGRQFSNSRSEMNVSTLELGDSALYLCASSLTAGANTGELFFGEGSRLTVL.